Sequencing of this TCR beta chain was carried out in a study of blood T cells in healthy people across ages. Study-level background: In model experiments, template switching was able to capture about one barcoded beta molecule for every two T cells that were present.

It was around 10 milliliters of peripheral blood that were drawn from each donor. The germline CDR1 and CDR2 sequences are SGHRS and YFSETQ. The length of the CDR3 is 15 residues. V lost 5 bases, J lost 1 base, and 13 bases lay in between. PCR was performed a second time for about 7 to 12 cycles using a sample-barcoded 5' primer and a J-beta primer mix. TCRdb re-analysed the 5' RACE reads in MiXCR, keeping a single row per CDR3 protein. The table records some 670,000 distinct CDR3 sequences, about 51% of them present only once. The TCR comes from a woman older than 75 in good health. V gene TRBV5-1 combines with J gene TRBJ2-4; the D is unclear. Sequencing input: blood. The CDR3 protein is CASSLSIGAKNIQYF. The CDR3 DNA sequence: TGCGCCAGCAGTCTATCTATCGGGGCCAAAAACATTCAGTACTTC.